This T cell receptor (beta chain) was obtained from a study of blood T cell repertoires in COVID-19. Study in general: Sites across the United States, Italy and Spain contributed samples from acute and convalescent COVID-19. The cDNA or gDNA used as material had been derived from T cells, B-cell-depleted T cells, or PBMCs.

The V end was cut by 4 bases, the J end by 5 bases, with 12 bases between. CDR1 and CDR2 from the germline V gene are SNHLY and FYNNEI. CDR3 length: 14 amino acids. Authors' analysis steps: Nucleated cell number was recorded as an estimate derived from reference gene primer amplification. Generated by immunoSEQ multiplex PCR, the TCRdb table keeps only in-frame clones and is missing some. The V and J calls and clone size come from that table; D and trimming were worked out from the DNA. This table holds approximately 97,000 clones, 78% found once. Specimen: peripheral blood. The TCR sequence derives from a man in his sixties with active or convalescent COVID-19. V and J are TRBV2 and TRBJ2-1, with D maybe TRBD2 (6 bases). The CDR3 DNA reads as TGTGCCAGCAGTGTTAGGATAGCGGACAATGAGCAGTTCTTC. Translating it yields CASSVRIADNEQFF.